This T cell receptor beta chain appears in the sequencing data of a study of blood T cell repertoires in COVID-19. Generated by immunoSEQ multiplex PCR, the TCRdb table keeps only in-frame clones and is missing some. In the table there are around 33,000 clones, less than 95% of which are singletons. V gave up 4 bases and J gave up 1 base; unmatched junction bases: 3. Germline CDR1 and CDR2: LNHDA and SQIVND (reference sequence). The CDR3 sequence is 14 residues long. The sequenced sample consisted of peripheral blood. V gene TRBV19 combines with J gene TRBJ2-5, with 7 bases matching TRBD1. The receptor was derived from a man at least 80 years old with acute or convalescent COVID-19. In DNA, the CDR3 is TGTGCCAGTAGTACCGGGACAGTCCAAGAGACCCAGTACTTC. Protein sequence: CASSTGTVQETQYF.